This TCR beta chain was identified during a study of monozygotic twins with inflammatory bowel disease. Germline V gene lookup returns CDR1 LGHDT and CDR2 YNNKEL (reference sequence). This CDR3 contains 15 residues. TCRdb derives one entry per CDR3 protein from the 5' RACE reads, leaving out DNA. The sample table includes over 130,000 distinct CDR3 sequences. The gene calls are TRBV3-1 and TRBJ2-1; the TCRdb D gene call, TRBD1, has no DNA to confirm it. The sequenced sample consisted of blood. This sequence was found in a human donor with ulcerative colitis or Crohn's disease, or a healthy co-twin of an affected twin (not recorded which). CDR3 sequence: CASSRSQEGWNEQFF.